This T cell receptor beta chain was captured in a study of T cell repertoires in cytomegalovirus infection. This clonotype was found many times. Via MiXCR, TCRdb re-called the reads, giving one row per CDR3 protein. The data contain 350,000 to 450,000 distinct CDR3 sequences, roughly 20% of them singletons. V dropped 5 bases and J dropped 0 bases, with 10 bases sitting between them. The CDR3 is 14 amino acids. Germline V lookup: CDR1 SNHLY, CDR2 FYNNEI. The clonotype comes from a human donor in good health (CMV status not recorded). Some clones in this sample may be carry-over from other donors' samples. The chain employs TRBV2 and TRBJ1-1, with D uncertain. Sequences were obtained from PBMCs. The CDR3 region has the DNA TGTGCCAGCAGTTCCAGCACTGTGAACACTGAAGCTTTCTTT. This sequence encodes CASSSSTVNTEAFF.